This T cell receptor (beta chain) was documented in a study of shared T cell receptors in the human thymus. Method: immunoSEQ multiplex PCR; TCRdb's copy keeps in-frame clones and lacks some. The repertoire includes some 720,000 clones, roughly 90% of them detected once, and about 0.01% sits in the top ten. The same sample was also studied in work on human thymus T cells. From that second work: Donation was from healthy Finnish infants who were having corrective surgery that addressed congenital heart defects. Thymus tissue was removed during corrective cardiac surgery. Related research reported highly overlapping thymic repertoires among unrelated individuals.

This receptor was identified in a boy in the first two years of life with a congenital heart defect. Sequenced input: thymocytes.

DNA of the CDR3: TGTGCCAGCAGCGATCTATTACAGGGGACAAATGAAAAACTGTTTTTT. Its protein product is CASSDLLQGTNEKLFF. The chain carries TRBV27 and TRBJ1-4; TRBD1 agrees at 7 bases. The trim removed 6 bases at V and 5 bases at J, leaving 12 bases unmatched. The CDR3 has 16 residues. The germline CDR1 and CDR2 sequences are MNHEY and SMNVEV (reference sequence).